The 26 T cell receptor beta chains listed next were all sequenced from one sample in a study of early T cells in non-severe SARS-CoV-2 infection. In TCRdb, the 5' RACE reads were re-called with MiXCR into one record per CDR3 protein. The profile covers 20,000 to 25,000 distinct CDR3 sequences, with less than 4.5% appearing a single time and more than 1.1% taken by the ten largest. The sample was whole blood. These receptors all come from an adult who was a healthcare worker with PCR-confirmed SARS-CoV-2 infection or an uninfected control (not recorded which).

This clonotype appeared a few times. The rearrangement uses TRBV7-6 and TRBJ1-1, with TRBD1 matching 10 bases. Germline lookup yields CDR1 SGHVS and CDR2 FNYEAQ. The junction had 4 bases not matched to a gene; V was cut back by 4 bases and J by 5 bases. This CDR3 has 14 amino acids. The CDR3: CASSSGQGKTEAFF. Written as DNA, the CDR3 is TGTGCCAGCAGCTCGGGACAGGGGAAAACTGAAGCTTTCTTT.

This clonotype is labeled medium-sized. The rearrangement uses TRBV5-1 and TRBJ2-3; D not resolved. Between the trimmed V and J ends, which lost 3 bases and 2 bases, there was a span of 13 bases. This CDR3 has 15 residues. Germline V gives CDR1 SGHRS, CDR2 YFSETQ. The CDR3 is CASSWFSTLTDTQYF. The CDR3 DNA sequence: TGCGCCAGCAGCTGGTTCTCGACCCTCACAGATACGCAGTATTTT.

This clonotype was recorded many times. The chain employs TRBV14 and TRBJ1-2; D call uncertain. With 5 bases removed from V and 4 bases from J, the gap between germline ends came to 11 bases. This CDR3 has 13 residues. CDR1 is SGHDN, CDR2 FVKESK, per germline. CDR3 sequence (DNA): TGTGCCAGCAGCGCGACGGCCCGCTATGGCTACACCTTC. It encodes CASSATARYGYTF.

This clonotype was seen many times. V is TRBV19 and J is TRBJ2-5; D may match TRBD1 or TRBD2 (5 bases each). There are 13 residues in the CDR3. In germline, CDR1 is LNHDA, CDR2 SQIVND (reference sequence). Trimming took 5 bases from V and 2 from J, leaving 9 bases between them. The CDR3 sequence: CASSGTAQETQYF. The CDR3 DNA reads as TGTGCCAGTAGTGGGACGGCGCAAGAGACCCAGTACTTC.

This clonotype was picked up many times. The rearrangement uses TRBV18 and TRBJ2-7; the D gene is possibly TRBD1 (6 bases). Trimming removed 6 bases from V and 7 bases from J, with 25 bases in between. CDR1 and CDR2 (germline): KGHSH, LQKENI. The CDR3 loop spans 16 amino acids. The CDR3 is CASSPTPARGLLEQYF. CDR3 DNA: TGTGCCAGCTCCCCAACCCCGGCTAGGGGGTTGTTAGAGCAGTACTTC.

This clonotype was counted ten times or more. The chain carries TRBV2 and TRBJ1-1; 7 nucleotides match TRBD1. The junction had 9 bases not matched to a gene; V was cut back by 4 bases and J by 4 bases. The CDR3 runs to 15 residues. CDR1 SNHLY and CDR2 FYNNEI come from the germline V gene. The CDR3 DNA is TGTGCCAGCAGTGGGGAAAGGGGGCGGAGCACTGAAGCTTTCTTT. Its translation: CASSGERGRSTEAFF.

This clonotype was detected ten times or more. The chain uses TRBV11-2 and TRBJ2-3, with 7 nucleotides matching TRBD1. V trimming: 5 bases; J trimming: 2 bases; junction bases outside the gene matches: 7. The CDR3 is made up of 15 amino acids. Germline V gene sequence: CDR1 SGHAT, CDR2 FQNNGV. The CDR3 here is CASSPTGTATDTQYF. CDR3 DNA sequence: TGTGCCAGCAGCCCCACCGGGACAGCCACAGATACGCAGTATTTT.

Ten or more counts support this clonotype. The chain has TRBV20-1 and TRBJ1-1, with D perhaps TRBD1 (5 bases). This CDR3 contains 13 residues. V lost 6 bases to trimming and J lost 0 bases, with 11 bases between them. Germline lookup yields CDR1 DFQATT and CDR2 SNEGSKA (reference sequence). The CDR3 protein is CSAMGRLNTEAFF. The CDR3 bases are TGCAGTGCCATGGGACGGTTGAACACTGAAGCTTTCTTT.

This clonotype was seen many times. The chain is built from TRBV5-1 and TRBJ2-2, with 7 bases that match TRBD1. The CDR3 consists of 18 residues. CDR1 and CDR2 from the germline V gene are SGHRS and YFSETQ. The V gene end was trimmed by 1 base and the J gene end by 2 bases; junction bases not matched to a gene: 11. In nucleotides, the CDR3 is TGCGCCAGCAGCTTGTTGGTGACAGGGAACGGAAACACCGGGGAGCTGTTTTTT. Amino acid sequence: CASSLLVTGNGNTGELFF.

This clonotype is medium-sized. This chain uses TRBV10-3 with TRBJ1-3, with a tentative D call TRBD1 (5 bases). V lost 0 bases, J lost 0 bases, and 15 bases lay in between. The CDR3 has 18 residues. Germline values: CDR1 ENHRY, CDR2 SYGVKD. CDR3 sequence (DNA): TGTGCCATCAGTGAGTCGCACAGGCTGTTAAGCTCTGGAAACACCATATATTTT. This gives the protein CAISESHRLLSSGNTIYF.

This clonotype was seen a few times. The chain uses TRBV20-1 and TRBJ1-1; TRBD1 might be the D (6 bases). The CDR3 sequence is 16 residues long. The germline gives CDR1 DFQATT, CDR2 SNEGSKA (reference sequence). Trimming stripped 3 bases from V and 6 bases from J, with 23 bases between. The DNA of the CDR3 is TGCAGTGCTAGCACCGGTCTAAAACAGGGTTTAGCTGAAGCTTTCTTT. This gives the protein CSASTGLKQGLAEAFF.

This clonotype was seen ten or more times. V gene TRBV9 combines with J gene TRBJ2-5; the D gene is possibly TRBD2 (6 bases). The CDR3 sequence is 15 residues long. V was cut by 2 bases and J by 2 bases, with 13 bases left in between. Per germline, CDR1 SGDLS and CDR2 YYNGEE. In DNA form, the CDR3 reads TGTGCCAGCAGCGTTACTGGGACTGCGCAAGAGACCCAGTACTTC. This gives the protein CASSVTGTAQETQYF.

Of note for this clonotype: A read error may be the cause here, since a much bigger clone is one base away. The chain combines TRBV19 with TRBJ1-3, with D unresolved. This CDR3 is built from 15 residues. Germline V gives CDR1 LNHDA, CDR2 SQIVND (reference sequence). This CDR3 is CASSTGLVPGNIIYF. The CDR3 DNA follows: TGTGCCAGTAGCACGGGCCTAGTCCCTGGAAACATCATATATTTT.

This clonotype was observed at least ten times. This chain joins TRBV6-5 and TRBJ2-3; D might be TRBD1 or TRBD2, each matching 5 bases. V was trimmed by 2 bases and J by 0 bases, leaving 9 bases between them. This CDR3 is 15 amino acids long. The germline V gene encodes CDR1 MNHEY and CDR2 SVGAGI. As DNA, the CDR3 is TGTGCCAGCAGTTACGGGGGACCTAGCACAGATACGCAGTATTTT. Amino acids: CASSYGGPSTDTQYF.

This clonotype has only a few counts. One end of the junction does not line up with germline, which may come from a read error. The chain joins TRBV7-7 to TRBJ2-2; D not certain. Germline V gene lookup returns CDR1 SSHAT and CDR2 FNYEAQ (reference sequence). The CDR3 sequence is 13 residues long. The CDR3 sequence: CASSMEPTGELFF. As DNA, the CDR3 is TGTGCTAGCAGCATGGAGCCTACCGGGGAGCTGTTTTTT.

In this sample, this clonotype turned up many times. The gene calls are TRBV28 and TRBJ1-6; a possible D gene is TRBD1 (5 bases). The CDR3 sequence is 14 residues long. Germline CDR1 reads MDHEN; CDR2 reads SYDVKM. The ends were cut back, 4 bases at V and 11 bases at J, with 15 bases in the middle. CDR3 nucleotide sequence: TGTGCCAGCAGTTCCGCAGGGCGGCGGACACCCCTCCACTTT. Protein product: CASSSAGRRTPLHF.

This chain joins TRBV5-6 and TRBJ1-3, with 9 bases fitting TRBD1. In germline, CDR1 is SGHDT, CDR2 YYEEEE. Germline trimming cut 0 bases from V and 4 bases from J; bases unmatched to any gene: 5. There are 16 residues in the CDR3. CDR3 sequence reads: CASSLGPGQGGNTIYF. In DNA, the CDR3 is TGTGCCAGCAGCTTGGGCCCGGGACAGGGAGGAAACACCATATATTTT.

This clonotype showed up many times. This chain connects TRBV7-6 to TRBJ2-3, with TRBD1 matching 10 bases. V shed 5 bases and J 6 bases; nucleotides not matched to a gene: 8. The CDR3 spans 15 residues. The germline V gene encodes CDR1 SGHVS and CDR2 FNYEAQ. The CDR3 reads CASSARDRGPDTQYF. The CDR3 DNA sequence: TGTGCCAGCAGCGCCCGGGACAGGGGCCCTGATACGCAGTATTTT.

This clonotype was recorded at least ten times. The V gene is TRBV6-5, the J gene TRBJ2-3, with 8 bases that match TRBD1. The length of the CDR3 is 17 residues. In germline, CDR1 is MNHEY, CDR2 SVGAGI. Trimming removed 4 bases from V and 1 base from J; junction bases left unmatched: 10. CDR3: CASSSHHLTGGTDTQYF. The CDR3 coding sequence is TGTGCCAGCAGTTCCCATCACCTGACAGGGGGCACAGATACGCAGTATTTT.

This clonotype was counted many times. The CDR3 region has the DNA TGTGCCACCAGTGCCCCGGGGGGCTCCTACAATGAGCAGTTCTTC. Translated: CATSAPGGSYNEQFF. The chain links TRBV24-1 to TRBJ2-1, with 7 bases that match TRBD2. This CDR3 contains 15 residues. With V trimmed by 5 bases and J by 0 bases, 3 bases remained unmatched. Per the germline V gene, CDR1 is KGHDR and CDR2 is SFDVKD.

This clonotype was seen ten or more times. The V gene is TRBV7-9, the J gene TRBJ1-1; D is unclear. Per the germline V gene, CDR1 is SEHNR and CDR2 is FQNEAQ (reference sequence). The ends were cut back, 5 bases at V and 6 bases at J, with 10 bases in the middle. The CDR3 totals 12 residues. CDR3 DNA: TGTGCCAGCAGCCATGCGGGAGCTGAAGCTTTCTTT. Its translation is CASSHAGAEAFF.

This clonotype was picked up many times. The chain combines TRBV25-1 with TRBJ2-1; 14 bases align to TRBD2. With V trimmed by 6 bases and J by 6 bases, 1 base remained unmatched. The germline V gene has CDR1 MGHDK and CDR2 SYGVNS. This CDR3 comprises 14 residues. The CDR3 sequence is CASRTSGGANEQFF. DNA of the CDR3: TGTGCCAGCAGGACTAGCGGGGGGGCCAATGAGCAGTTCTTC.

At least ten counts were recorded for this clonotype. The J gene is TRBJ2-7, the V gene TRBV7-6, with D maybe TRBD1 (7 bases). The CDR3 totals 14 residues. Per germline, CDR1 SGHVS and CDR2 FNYEAQ. V dropped 4 bases and J dropped 4 bases, with 14 bases sitting between them. CDR3 sequence (DNA): TGTGCCAGCAGCTCCCTACAGGGGAGGTACGAGCAGTACTTC. Protein: CASSSLQGRYEQYF.

This clonotype was seen ten or more times. The V gene is TRBV29-1, the J gene TRBJ2-7, with TRBD2 matching 10 bases. Germline lookup yields CDR1 SQVTM and CDR2 ANQGSEA. The CDR3 length is 16 residues. V lost 6 bases to trimming and J lost 0 bases; unmatched junction nucleotides: 11. CDR3 in amino acids: CSVGGALAGPSYEQYF. In DNA, the CDR3 is TGCAGCGTCGGGGGCGCACTAGCGGGACCCTCCTACGAGCAGTACTTC.

This chain uses TRBV30 with TRBJ2-4; D is unclear. The CDR3 consists of 13 residues. V lost 0 bases, J lost 8 bases, and 11 bases lay in between. The germline V gene encodes CDR1 GTSNPN and CDR2 SVGIG (reference sequence). This CDR3 reads CAWSVLVGHIQYF. In DNA, the CDR3 is TGTGCCTGGAGTGTACTGGTGGGCCACATTCAGTACTTC.

The chain combines TRBV6-2 or TRBV6-3 with TRBJ2-7, with TRBD1 as a possible D gene (7 bases). The CDR3 totals 13 residues. With 11 bases removed from V and 0 bases from J, the gap between germline ends came to 14 bases. Germline CDR1 MNHEY, CDR2 SVGEGT. In DNA, the CDR3 is TGTGCCTGCGGAGGGGGCCCCTCCTACGAGCAGTACTTC. Encoded protein: CACGGGPSYEQYF.